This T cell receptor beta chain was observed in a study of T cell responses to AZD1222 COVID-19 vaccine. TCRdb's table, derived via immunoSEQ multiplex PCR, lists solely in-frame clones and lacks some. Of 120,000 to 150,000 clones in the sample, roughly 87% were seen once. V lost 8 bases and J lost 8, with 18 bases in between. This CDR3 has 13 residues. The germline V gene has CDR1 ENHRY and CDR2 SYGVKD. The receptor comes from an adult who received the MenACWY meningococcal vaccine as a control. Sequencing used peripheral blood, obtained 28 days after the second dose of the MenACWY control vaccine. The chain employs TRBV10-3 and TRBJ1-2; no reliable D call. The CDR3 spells CAIRTDAYKGYTF. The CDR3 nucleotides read TGTGCCATCCGGACGGATGCATATAAGGGCTACACCTTC.